A single sample is the source of the 26 T cell receptor beta chains below, sequenced in a study of technical replicates of blood from several donors. Some clones are missing from TCRdb's copy, which holds only in-frame ones; the method was immunoSEQ multiplex PCR. The table includes 15,000 to 20,000 clones, around 86% detected once. The source material was PBMCs. These receptor sequences come from a human donor in good health.

The chain uses TRBV5-5 and TRBJ2-1, with a tentative D call TRBD1 (6 bases). Trimming stripped 5 bases from V and 0 bases from J, with 15 bases between. The CDR3 spans 16 residues. Germline loops: CDR1 SGHKS, CDR2 YYEKEE (reference sequence). DNA for the CDR3: TGTGCCAGCAGAGCTGACAGGATCAACTCCTACAATGAGCAGTTCTTC. Translation gives CASRADRINSYNEQFF.

This rearrangement joins TRBV11-3 to TRBJ2-1; 10 bases are shared with TRBD1. The CDR3 spans 18 residues. Germline V CDR1 and CDR2: SGHNT, YENEEA. After removal of 9 bases from V and 0 bases from J, the junction contained 14 bases not matched to a gene. As DNA, the CDR3 is TGTGCCAGTACGACCGGGACAGGGGACAGTGGCTCCTACAATGAGCAGTTCTTC. This codes for CASTTGTGDSGSYNEQFF.

This clone showed up just once. The chain carries TRBV9 and TRBJ2-2; TRBD2 matches at 7 bases. With V trimmed by 6 bases and J by 5 bases, 10 bases remained unmatched. Germline CDR1 SGDLS, CDR2 YYNGEE. The CDR3 runs to 15 residues. The CDR3: CASTMGRGDTGELFF. In nucleotides, the CDR3 is TGTGCCAGCACGATGGGGAGGGGTGATACCGGGGAGCTGTTTTTT.

The chain combines TRBV6-1 with TRBJ2-7; the match to TRBD2 covers 12 bases. This CDR3 comprises 17 residues. Germline-derived CDR1 and CDR2 are MNHNS and SASEGT. Unmatched junction bases numbered 10, after V lost 4 bases and J lost 3 bases. For the CDR3, the DNA is TGTGCCAGCAGTGGGAAAAAAGGACTAGCGGGAAACTACGAGCAGTACTTC. This sequence encodes CASSGKKGLAGNYEQYF.

The rearrangement links TRBV6-1 to TRBJ2-7, with TRBD2 identical over 14 bases. Germline V lookup: CDR1 MNHNS, CDR2 SASEGT. The length of the CDR3 is 15 residues. Losses at the gene ends were 5 bases for V and 5 bases for J; bases not matched to a gene: 5. The CDR3 loop is CASSSGLAGDHEQYF. CDR3 nucleotides: TGTGCCAGCAGTTCGGGACTAGCGGGAGACCACGAGCAGTACTTC.

J is TRBJ2-1 and V is TRBV7-8; a possible D gene is TRBD2 (6 bases). The germline gives CDR1 SGHVS, CDR2 FQNEAQ. Deletions cut 1 base from V and 2 bases from J, with 9 bases between. The CDR3 is made up of 15 amino acids. The CDR3 reads CASSLGRGPYNEQFF. The CDR3 coding sequence is TGTGCCAGCAGCTTAGGGCGGGGCCCCTACAATGAGCAGTTCTTC.

The V call is TRBV5-1, the J call TRBJ2-1; 8 bases line up with TRBD2. CDR1 and CDR2 (germline): SGHRS, YFSETQ. With 0 bases clipped from V and 5 bases from J, the junction kept 4 bases outside the gene matches. The CDR3 length is 15 residues. This chain's CDR3 is CASSLGGTSDNEQFF. DNA of the CDR3: TGCGCCAGCAGCTTGGGGGGGACTAGTGACAATGAGCAGTTCTTC.

This chain links TRBV14 with TRBJ2-7; TRBD1 might be the D (6 bases). Germline V gene data show CDR1 as SGHDN and CDR2 as FVKESK. Trimming took off 4 bases at V and 0 bases at J, with 10 bases between the two ends. CDR3 length: 14 residues. The CDR3 DNA sequence: TGTGCCAGCAGCCCCGGACAGTACTCCTACGAGCAGTACTTC. It yields the protein CASSPGQYSYEQYF.

This chain joins TRBV6-1 and TRBJ2-4, with 12 nucleotides matching TRBD2. Losses at the gene ends were 4 bases for V and 5 bases for J; bases not matched to a gene: 6. CDR3 size: 16 residues. CDR1 is MNHNS and CDR2 is SASEGT in the germline V gene. The CDR3 is CASSALAGGIENIQYF. CDR3 nucleotides: TGTGCCAGCAGTGCCCTAGCGGGAGGGATAGAAAACATTCAGTACTTC.

The V and J genes are TRBV6-6 and TRBJ1-5; 8 bases align to TRBD1. Unmatched junction bases numbered 3, after V lost 6 bases and J lost 2 bases. There are 14 residues in the CDR3. Germline V gene lookup returns CDR1 MNHNY and CDR2 SVGAGI (reference sequence). The CDR3 protein is CASSPTGGNQPQHF. CDR3 DNA: TGTGCCAGCAGCCCGACAGGGGGCAATCAGCCCCAGCATTTT.

In its sample, this clone was seen once. J is TRBJ2-2 and V is TRBV9; 10 nucleotides line up with TRBD2. V lost 0 bases to trimming and J lost 5 bases; unmatched junction nucleotides: 4. The CDR3 totals 16 residues. The germline V gene has CDR1 SGDLS and CDR2 YYNGEE. The CDR3 DNA reads as TGTGCCAGCAGCGTAGCTCTAGCGGGAGTGACCGGGGAGCTGTTTTTT. Protein product: CASSVALAGVTGELFF.

The rearrangement links TRBV5-1 to TRBJ1-1; D perhaps matches TRBD1 (6 bases). This CDR3 contains 13 residues. V gave up 9 bases and J gave up 1 base, with 13 bases separating them. Germline lookup yields CDR1 SGHRS and CDR2 YFSETQ. The CDR3 is CATRRGPNTEAFF. As DNA, the CDR3 is TGCGCCACCCGGCGGGGGCCGAACACTGAAGCTTTCTTT.

The chain recombines TRBV15 with TRBJ2-1, with a possible D match to TRBD2 (6 bases). The ends were cut back, 5 bases at V and 0 bases at J, with 14 bases in the middle. The CDR3 extends over 16 amino acids. Per the germline V gene, CDR1 is LNHNV and CDR2 is YYDKDF (reference sequence). In DNA, the CDR3 is TGTGCCACCAGCGGCCAGCGGGCCCTCTCCTACAATGAGCAGTTCTTC. Amino acids: CATSGQRALSYNEQFF.

The rearrangement joins TRBV28 to TRBJ1-5; 8 positions agree with TRBD1. This CDR3 has 17 amino acids. The V and J ends lost 3 bases and 0 bases, in that order; junction bases with no gene match: 7. CDR1 and CDR2 from the germline V gene are MDHEN and SYDVKM. The CDR3 region is CASSFSGGRYSNQPQHF. The CDR3, as DNA: TGTGCCAGCAGTTTTTCAGGGGGCCGTTATAGCAATCAGCCCCAGCATTTT. Full variable domain (rest looked up from reference TRBV28 and TRBJ1-5): DVKVTQSSRYLVKRTGEKVFLECVQDMDHENMFWYRQDPGLGLRLIYFSYDVKMKEKGDIPEGYSVSREKKERFSLILESASTNQTSMYLCASSFSGGRYSNQPQHFGDGTRLSIL.

This chain joins TRBV7-8 and TRBJ2-1; D gene ambiguous. There are 12 residues in the CDR3. Germline V gives CDR1 SGHVS, CDR2 FQNEAQ. The germline V and J ends were trimmed by 8 bases and 3 bases, with 8 bases remaining between them. This CDR3 reads CASRSYYNEQFF. The CDR3 nucleotides read TGTGCCAGCCGGTCTTACTACAATGAGCAGTTCTTC.

The J gene is TRBJ2-1, the V gene TRBV27, with 14 bases that match TRBD2. V lost 5 bases and J lost 9; bases outside the gene matches: 3. Germline V gene sequence: CDR1 MNHEY, CDR2 SMNVEV (reference sequence). This CDR3 contains 14 residues. The CDR3 reads CASSPGLAGVEQFF. Here the CDR3 DNA reads TGTGCCAGCAGTCCGGGACTAGCGGGAGTTGAGCAGTTCTTC.

The chain couples TRBV10-2 to TRBJ2-1; D is possibly TRBD2 (6 bases). The V end was cut by 0 bases, the J end by 12 bases, with 18 bases between. The CDR3 loop spans 15 amino acids. Looked up from germline, CDR1 is WSHSY and CDR2 is SAAADI. For the CDR3, the DNA is TGCGCCAGCAGTGAGTCGTCGGGAGTTGGCCTAACGCAGTTCTTC. Protein product: CASSESSGVGLTQFF.

This chain uses TRBV28 with TRBJ2-1; no reliable D call. CDR1 and CDR2 from the germline V gene are MDHEN and SYDVKM. With 6 bases removed from V and 4 bases from J, the gap between germline ends came to 10 bases. This CDR3 has 13 amino acids. The CDR3 is CASRWSGYNEQFF. The DNA for the CDR3 is TGTGCCAGCAGGTGGTCGGGTTACAATGAGCAGTTCTTC.

This clone has a handful of counts. The J gene is TRBJ1-4, the V gene TRBV28; 7 bases fit TRBD1. The CDR3 runs 14 residues. Germline trimming cut 4 bases from V and 4 bases from J; bases unmatched to any gene: 3. The germline gives CDR1 MDHEN, CDR2 SYDVKM. The CDR3 spells CASSSGQINEKLFF. DNA of the CDR3: TGTGCCAGCAGTTCGGGACAGATTAATGAAAAACTGTTTTTT.

The chain links TRBV30 to TRBJ1-4, with a weak D call TRBD1 (5 bases). The ends were cut back, 5 bases at V and 8 bases at J, with 18 bases in the middle. This CDR3 is built from 14 residues. The V gene's germline CDR1 is GTSNPN and CDR2 SVGIG (reference sequence). CDR3 loop: CAWGVGPGSEKLFF. The CDR3 DNA sequence: TGTGCCTGGGGGGTGGGGCCCGGTTCGGAAAAACTGTTTTTT.

This clone occurred a few times. V gene TRBV19 combines with J gene TRBJ2-2; TRBD2 is a possible D gene (6 bases). V gave up 3 bases and J gave up 5 bases, with 19 bases separating them. The length of the CDR3 is 17 residues. Germline lookup yields CDR1 LNHDA and CDR2 SQIVND (reference sequence). The CDR3 nucleotides read TGTGCCAGTAGTATTCCGACTAGTCAAAGACCTACCGGGGAGCTGTTTTTT. Translated: CASSIPTSQRPTGELFF.

The chain is built from TRBV4-2 and TRBJ1-4; 7 bases fit TRBD1. The junction had 6 bases not matched to a gene; V was cut back by 5 bases and J by 6 bases. Per germline, CDR1 LGHNA and CDR2 YNFKEQ. This CDR3 spans 14 amino acids. In nucleotides, the CDR3 is TGTGCCAGCAGCTTACCAGGGGGTGATGAAAAACTGTTTTTT. Translated, it gives CASSLPGGDEKLFF.

The chain joins TRBV7-9 to TRBJ2-6, with D perhaps TRBD1 (5 bases). Germline loops: CDR1 SEHNR, CDR2 FQNEAQ (reference sequence). Trimming stripped 8 bases from V and 3 bases from J, with 11 bases between. This CDR3 comprises 14 residues. In DNA form, the CDR3 reads TGTGCCAGCGCCAGGGTTCTTGGGGCCAACGTCCTGACTTTC. Protein sequence: CASARVLGANVLTF.

The chain links TRBV5-1 to TRBJ1-2; 8 bases map to TRBD1. The J segment lost 8 bases and the V segment lost 2 bases, leaving 5 bases of the junction unmatched. Germline loops: CDR1 SGHRS, CDR2 YFSETQ. The CDR3 is 13 amino acids. The DNA of the CDR3 is TGCGCCAGCAGCTTAGGACAGGGTGAAGGCTACACCTTC. It is translated as CASSLGQGEGYTF.

The V gene is TRBV5-1, the J gene TRBJ2-7; TRBD2 matches at 8 bases. Germline V gives CDR1 SGHRS, CDR2 YFSETQ. The CDR3 consists of 18 residues. Germline trimming cut 3 bases from V and 1 base from J; bases unmatched to any gene: 15. The DNA of the CDR3 is TGCGCCAGCAGCTCCCAGCCGTCGGGGGGGGCGATGTCCTACGAGCAGTACTTC. It encodes CASSSQPSGGAMSYEQYF.

This rearrangement joins TRBV29-1 to TRBJ2-5; 13 nucleotides agree with TRBD2. Matching the DNA end better, TRBJ2-7 makes the J call doubtful. This CDR3 contains 17 residues. In germline, CDR1 is SQVTM, CDR2 ANQGSEA. The CDR3, as DNA: TGCAGCGTTGAAGACCCAACCGGACTAGCGGGAGTCTACGAGCAGTACTTC. The encoded protein is CSVEDPTGLAGVYEQYF.